This T cell receptor (beta chain) was profiled in a study of T cell clones after liver transplantation. Overall study context: Patients counted as tolerant after at least one year off all immunosuppression, enzymes not exceeding twice normal. Study-level findings and limits: Compared with third party-reactive sequences, donor-reactive ones declined more, independent of withdrawal success.

This table comes from immunoSEQ multiplex PCR, and its TCRdb copy is limited to in-frame clones, with some not included. The sample lists 6,000 to 6,500 clones, 81% occurring once. The CDR3 loop spans 11 amino acids. V lost 7 bases, J lost 6 bases, and 8 bases lay in between. Germline assignment: CDR1 SGDLS and CDR2 YYNGEE. A note on this clone: Its antigen is as yet unknown.

The clonotype originates from a human donor who received a liver transplant. The genes are TRBV9 and TRBJ2-1; no clear D. Here the sequenced sample was CD8+ T cells from blood, taken before liver transplant. Here the CDR3 reads CASALSNEQFF. CDR3 DNA sequence: TGTGCCAGCGCCCTTAGCAATGAGCAGTTCTTC.